This T cell receptor beta chain was identified in a study of blood T cells in healthy people across ages. The CDR3 is made up of 15 amino acids. CDR1 is GTSNPN and CDR2 is SVGIG in the germline V gene (reference sequence). V lost 0 bases and J lost 5; bases outside the gene matches: 7. Using a J-beta primer mix together with a sample-barcoded 5' primer, a second PCR was run for roughly 7 to 11 cycles. TCRdb analysed the 5' RACE reads with MiXCR anew, one entry per CDR3 protein. The top ten hold 20% to 30% of the sample, which has 780,000 or so distinct CDR3 sequences, more than 55% seen once. Sequencing was performed on blood. The chain employs TRBV30 and TRBJ2-3, with 8 bases that match TRBD2. This clonotype was sampled from a middle-aged man in good health. CDR3 sequence: CAWSVQAGGGDTQYF. Written as DNA, the CDR3 is TGTGCCTGGAGTGTACAGGCGGGGGGAGGAGATACGCAGTATTTT.